The following is a T cell receptor (beta chain) sequence with its context. The CDR3 contains 14 residues. CDR1 LGHNT and CDR2 FRNRAP come from the germline V gene. V shed 0 bases, J shed 6 bases, and the junction held 5 bases outside the gene matches. This sample was taken from a study of CD8+ T cells in alopecia areata. As to treatment: oral pan-JAK inhibitor, 5-10 mg twice daily. Sequencing used cDNA as its template, made by extracting RNA and reverse transcribing it. Sequencing was performed with immunoSEQ multiplex PCR; in TCRdb, only in-frame clones are kept and a portion is missing. In the table there are roughly 190,000 clones, 60% of which are singletons.

V gene TRBV12-5 combines with J gene TRBJ2-7; 7 bases are a match to TRBD2. The TCR was taken from a human donor with alopecia areata. This specimen consisted of CD4+ T cells sorted from blood, obtained at week 24, from a patient treated with tofacitinib. CDR3 in amino acids: CASGLVREAVEQYF. The CDR3 nucleotides are TGTGCTAGTGGTTTGGTACGGGAGGCGGTCGAGCAGTACTTC.